These T cell receptor beta chains were read from a single sample in a study of blood T cell repertoires in COVID-19. TCRdb's copy holds only in-frame clones and misses some; the assay was immunoSEQ multiplex PCR. The sample yields about 200,000 clones, more than 70% seen once. Sequenced: PBMCs or T cells enriched from blood (not recorded which). The receptors come from a woman aged 18-29 years who had recovered from COVID-19. CDR3s include the opening cysteine and the closing phenylalanine or tryptophan. The order of the fields is V gene, D gene, J gene, clone size, CDR3 protein, CDR3 DNA. The D gene is left open where the match is weak. Expanded clones get a size class; other rows say once, few or many, or leave the size out.

v_call: TRBV3-1/TRBV3-2; d_call: TRBD1; j_call: TRBJ2-6; clone_size: .; cdr3_aa: CASSRWDRGSGANVLTF; cdr3_nt: TGTGCCAGCAGCCGCTGGGACAGGGGGTCTGGGGCCAACGTCCTGACTTTC
v_call: TRBV27; d_call: TRBD2; j_call: TRBJ2-1; clone_size: .; cdr3_aa: CASSSIAGARYNEQFF; cdr3_nt: TGTGCCAGCAGTTCGATAGCGGGGGCCCGATACAATGAGCAGTTCTTC
v_call: TRBV2; d_call: .; j_call: TRBJ1-2; clone_size: .; cdr3_aa: CASSERVGTF; cdr3_nt: TGTGCCAGCAGTGAGAGGGTTGGCACCTTC
v_call: TRBV19; d_call: .; j_call: TRBJ2-3; clone_size: .; cdr3_aa: CASKGRVWDTQYF; cdr3_nt: TGTGCCAGTAAAGGCCGGGTTTGGGATACGCAGTATTTT
v_call: TRBV9; d_call: TRBD2; j_call: TRBJ2-5; clone_size: .; cdr3_aa: CASSVSPSGGGEETQYF; cdr3_nt: TGTGCCAGCAGCGTTTCCCCAAGCGGGGGGGGCGAAGAGACCCAGTACTTC
v_call: TRBV6-5; d_call: .; j_call: TRBJ1-2; clone_size: once; cdr3_aa: CASSDQVTPRYGYTF; cdr3_nt: TGTGCCAGCAGCGATCAGGTCACCCCCCGCTATGGCTACACCTTC
v_call: TRBV9; d_call: .; j_call: TRBJ2-5; clone_size: .; cdr3_aa: CASSVVGRHQETQYF; cdr3_nt: TGTGCCAGCAGCGTAGTCGGGAGACACCAAGAGACCCAGTACTTC
v_call: TRBV5-1; d_call: TRBD2; j_call: TRBJ2-1; clone_size: few; cdr3_aa: CASKEGSGGHNEQFF; cdr3_nt: TGCGCCAGCAAAGAAGGTAGCGGGGGCCACAATGAGCAGTTCTTC
v_call: TRBV28; d_call: .; j_call: TRBJ1-6; clone_size: .; cdr3_aa: CASTEEPGVNSPLHF; cdr3_nt: TGTGCCAGCACCGAAGAACCAGGGGTTAATTCACCCCTCCACTTT
v_call: TRBV25-1; d_call: TRBD1; j_call: TRBJ1-2; clone_size: once; cdr3_aa: CASSGSQGDGGNYGYTF; cdr3_nt: TGTGCCAGCAGTGGATCACAGGGGGATGGAGGTAACTATGGCTACACCTTC
v_call: TRBV6-5; d_call: .; j_call: TRBJ1-2; clone_size: .; cdr3_aa: CASSRGTETGYTF; cdr3_nt: TGTGCCAGCTCGAGGGGGACGGAGACTGGCTACACCTTC
v_call: TRBV11-2; d_call: .; j_call: TRBJ1-3; clone_size: .; cdr3_aa: CASSFYGGGNTIYF; cdr3_nt: TGTGCCAGCAGCTTTTACGGCGGCGGAAACACCATATATTTT
v_call: TRBV15; d_call: TRBD1; j_call: TRBJ1-2; clone_size: once; cdr3_aa: CATTPPGQLFYGYTF; cdr3_nt: TGTGCCACTACACCCCCGGGACAGCTGTTCTATGGCTACACCTTC
v_call: TRBV30; d_call: .; j_call: TRBJ1-3; clone_size: .; cdr3_aa: CAWSVGQGKNTIYF; cdr3_nt: TGTGCCTGGAGTGTGGGGCAGGGGAAGAACACCATATATTTT
v_call: TRBV28; d_call: TRBD1; j_call: TRBJ2-7; clone_size: once; cdr3_aa: CASSRTGTVYEQYF; cdr3_nt: TGTGCCAGCAGCCGAACCGGGACAGTCTACGAGCAGTACTTC
v_call: TRBV10-3; d_call: TRBD1; j_call: TRBJ1-1; clone_size: .; cdr3_aa: CAIRPTGANTEAFF; cdr3_nt: TGTGCCATCAGGCCGACAGGGGCAAACACTGAAGCTTTCTTT
v_call: TRBV5-6; d_call: .; j_call: TRBJ1-5; clone_size: once; cdr3_aa: CASSWGGPDQPQHF; cdr3_nt: TGTGCCAGCAGCTGGGGGGGGCCGGATCAGCCCCAGCATTTT
v_call: TRBV4-2; d_call: TRBD1; j_call: TRBJ1-2; clone_size: few; cdr3_aa: CASSPGQGDGYTF; cdr3_nt: TGTGCCAGCAGCCCGGGACAGGGGGACGGCTACACCTTC
v_call: TRBV5-4; d_call: TRBD1; j_call: TRBJ1-5; clone_size: few; cdr3_aa: CASSLQGSNQPQHF; cdr3_nt: TGTGCCAGCAGCCTACAGGGGAGCAATCAGCCCCAGCATTTT
v_call: TRBV2; d_call: TRBD1; j_call: TRBJ1-4; clone_size: .; cdr3_aa: CASSHDRVQYEKLFF; cdr3_nt: TGTGCCAGCAGCCACGACAGGGTCCAATATGAAAAACTGTTTTTT
v_call: TRBV3-1/TRBV3-2; d_call: TRBD1; j_call: TRBJ2-7; clone_size: .; cdr3_aa: CASSQDPLRWTGVYEQYF; cdr3_nt: TGTGCCAGCAGCCAAGACCCACTTCGTTGGACAGGGGTCTACGAGCAGTACTTC
v_call: TRBV6-2/TRBV6-3; d_call: TRBD2; j_call: TRBJ2-3; clone_size: .; cdr3_aa: CASSPSGATDTQYF; cdr3_nt: TGTGCCAGCAGTCCCAGCGGGGCCACAGATACGCAGTATTTT
v_call: TRBV7-9; d_call: .; j_call: TRBJ1-6; clone_size: .; cdr3_aa: CASHILQGENSPLHF; cdr3_nt: TGTGCCAGCCATATCCTACAGGGCGAAAATTCACCCCTCCACTTT
v_call: TRBV4-1; d_call: .; j_call: TRBJ2-1; clone_size: .; cdr3_aa: CASSQPDSDEQFF; cdr3_nt: TGCGCCAGCAGCCAACCTGACAGCGATGAGCAGTTCTTC
v_call: TRBV3-1/TRBV3-2; d_call: TRBD2; j_call: TRBJ2-3; clone_size: .; cdr3_aa: CASSPRTSPDTQYF; cdr3_nt: TGTGCCAGCAGCCCACGGACTAGCCCAGATACGCAGTATTTT
v_call: TRBV6-4; d_call: .; j_call: TRBJ2-1; clone_size: .; cdr3_aa: CASSVSGGGEQFF; cdr3_nt: TGTGCCAGCAGTGTCTCAGGTGGGGGGGAGCAGTTCTTC
v_call: TRBV10-3; d_call: .; j_call: TRBJ2-3; clone_size: .; cdr3_aa: CAINADTETSTDTQYF; cdr3_nt: TGTGCCATCAATGCGGACACGGAGACTAGCACAGATACGCAGTATTTT
v_call: TRBV6-5; d_call: TRBD2; j_call: TRBJ2-2; clone_size: .; cdr3_aa: CATEGRAGGPGELFF; cdr3_nt: TGTGCCACCGAAGGGAGAGCGGGGGGACCCGGGGAGCTGTTTTTT
v_call: TRBV19; d_call: .; j_call: TRBJ2-1; clone_size: .; cdr3_aa: CASSFSRELVDLAKQFF; cdr3_nt: TGTGCCAGTAGTTTCTCCCGGGAATTAGTGGACTTGGCCAAGCAGTTCTTC
v_call: TRBV4-1; d_call: TRBD1; j_call: TRBJ1-1; clone_size: .; cdr3_aa: CASSRGEGATTEAFF; cdr3_nt: TGCGCCAGCAGCCGGGGCGAGGGGGCGACCACTGAAGCTTTCTTT
v_call: TRBV3-1/TRBV3-2; d_call: TRBD2; j_call: TRBJ2-1; clone_size: .; cdr3_aa: CASSQIGLAQYNEQFF; cdr3_nt: TGTGCCAGCAGCCAAATTGGACTAGCGCAGTACAATGAGCAGTTCTTC
v_call: TRBV12-3/TRBV12-4; d_call: .; j_call: TRBJ1-2; clone_size: .; cdr3_aa: CASSMTGPYGYTF; cdr3_nt: TGTGCCAGCAGTATGACAGGCCCCTATGGCTACACCTTC
v_call: TRBV11-2; d_call: .; j_call: TRBJ1-2; clone_size: .; cdr3_aa: CASSLSAERKGYTF; cdr3_nt: TGTGCCAGCAGTCTATCGGCTGAGAGGAAGGGCTACACCTTC
v_call: TRBV27; d_call: TRBD1; j_call: TRBJ1-2; clone_size: .; cdr3_aa: CASSLGPGGDGYTF; cdr3_nt: TGTGCCAGCAGTTTGGGGCCAGGGGGTGATGGCTACACCTTC
v_call: TRBV29-1; d_call: .; j_call: TRBJ1-5; clone_size: .; cdr3_aa: CSVESGSGQPQHF; cdr3_nt: TGCAGCGTTGAATCGGGTTCGGGTCAGCCCCAGCATTTT
v_call: TRBV13; d_call: TRBD1; j_call: TRBJ1-2; clone_size: few; cdr3_aa: CASRPTGKYGYTF; cdr3_nt: TGTGCCAGCAGACCGACAGGGAAATATGGCTACACCTTC
v_call: TRBV6-1; d_call: TRBD1; j_call: TRBJ1-6; clone_size: .; cdr3_aa: CASSGLPGQGVSYNSPLHF; cdr3_nt: TGTGCCAGCAGTGGTCTACCGGGACAGGGTGTCTCCTATAATTCACCCCTCCACTTT
v_call: TRBV27; d_call: TRBD1; j_call: TRBJ1-2; clone_size: .; cdr3_aa: CASSLSSRGPGYTF; cdr3_nt: TGTGCCAGCAGTTTATCGAGCAGGGGGCCTGGCTACACCTTC
v_call: TRBV7-9; d_call: TRBD2; j_call: TRBJ2-2; clone_size: .; cdr3_aa: CASQLADGELFF; cdr3_nt: TGTGCCTCCCAACTAGCGGACGGGGAGCTGTTTTTT
v_call: TRBV28; d_call: .; j_call: TRBJ2-7; clone_size: .; cdr3_aa: CASSTGNEVEQYF; cdr3_nt: TGTGCCAGCAGCACAGGTAATGAGGTCGAGCAGTACTTC
v_call: TRBV29-1; d_call: TRBD1; j_call: TRBJ1-6; clone_size: .; cdr3_aa: CSVQWTGGVNSPLHF; cdr3_nt: TGCAGCGTCCAATGGACAGGGGGCGTTAATTCACCCCTCCACTTT
v_call: TRBV12-3/TRBV12-4; d_call: .; j_call: TRBJ2-1; clone_size: .; cdr3_aa: CASSLTTNNEQFF; cdr3_nt: TGTGCCAGCAGTCTGACAACCAACAATGAGCAGTTCTTC
v_call: TRBV18; d_call: .; j_call: TRBJ1-2; clone_size: .; cdr3_aa: CASSPTDSNYGYTF; cdr3_nt: TGTGCCAGCTCACCAACAGATTCTAACTATGGCTACACCTTC
v_call: TRBV15; d_call: .; j_call: TRBJ2-7; clone_size: .; cdr3_aa: CATSIQDNYEQYF; cdr3_nt: TGTGCCACCAGTATTCAAGACAACTACGAGCAGTACTTC
v_call: TRBV7-9; d_call: .; j_call: TRBJ2-7; clone_size: .; cdr3_aa: CASSLRTGYEQYF; cdr3_nt: TGTGCCAGCAGCTTAAGGACGGGATACGAGCAGTACTTC
v_call: TRBV24-1; d_call: TRBD2; j_call: TRBJ2-3; clone_size: .; cdr3_aa: CATSDFAPQRGGTPDTQYF; cdr3_nt: TGTGCCACCAGTGATTTCGCCCCCCAGCGGGGGGGGACCCCAGATACGCAGTATTTT
v_call: TRBV19; d_call: TRBD1; j_call: TRBJ1-5; clone_size: .; cdr3_aa: CAAAGTGSNQPQHF; cdr3_nt: TGTGCTGCGGCCGGGACAGGTAGTAATCAGCCCCAGCATTTT
v_call: TRBV7-9; d_call: TRBD1; j_call: TRBJ2-3; clone_size: .; cdr3_aa: CASSFGQGLTDTQYF; cdr3_nt: TGTGCCAGCAGCTTTGGACAGGGACTCACAGATACGCAGTATTTT
v_call: TRBV4-1; d_call: TRBD1; j_call: TRBJ1-2; clone_size: .; cdr3_aa: CASRPPGTGLGYTF; cdr3_nt: TGCGCCAGCAGACCTCCCGGGACAGGGCTTGGCTACACCTTC